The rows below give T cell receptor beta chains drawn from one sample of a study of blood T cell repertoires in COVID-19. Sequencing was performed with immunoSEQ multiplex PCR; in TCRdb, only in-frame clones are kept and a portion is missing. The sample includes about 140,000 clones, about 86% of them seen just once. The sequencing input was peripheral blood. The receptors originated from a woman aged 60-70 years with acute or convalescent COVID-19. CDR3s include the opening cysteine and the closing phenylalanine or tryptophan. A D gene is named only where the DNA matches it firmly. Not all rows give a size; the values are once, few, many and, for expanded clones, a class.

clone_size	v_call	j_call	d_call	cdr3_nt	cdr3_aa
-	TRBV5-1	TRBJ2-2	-	TGCGCCAGCAGCTTGGGGACAGATCACACCGGGGAGCTGTTTTTT	CASSLGTDHTGELFF
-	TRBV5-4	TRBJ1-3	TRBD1	TGTGCCAGCAGCTCGGGACAGAGGGCTGGGGGCTCTGGAAACACCATATATTTT	CASSSGQRAGGSGNTIYF
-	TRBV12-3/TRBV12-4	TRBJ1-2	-	TGTGCCAGCACCTTGATAGGGGGCTATGGCTACACCTTC	CASTLIGGYGYTF
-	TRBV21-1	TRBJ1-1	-	TGTGCCAGCACCACCAGGAAAGGATACACTGAAGCTTTCTTT	CASTTRKGYTEAFF
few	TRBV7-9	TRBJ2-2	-	TGTGCCAGCAGCTTAGCCGGGTTTAGTAGGAACACCGGGGAGCTGTTTTTT	CASSLAGFSRNTGELFF
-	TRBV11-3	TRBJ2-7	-	TGTGCCAGCAGCTTAGTTCAGGGGCTGTCCGAGCAGTACTTC	CASSLVQGLSEQYF
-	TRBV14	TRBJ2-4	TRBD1	TGTGCCAGCAGCCAAGGGGGACAGCTAGCCAAAAACATTCAGTACTTC	CASSQGGQLAKNIQYF
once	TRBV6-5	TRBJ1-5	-	TGTGCCAGCGAGATTAGGGGAGGTTCGGCCCAGCATTTT	CASEIRGGSAQHF
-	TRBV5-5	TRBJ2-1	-	TGTGCCAGCAGCTTACTGACAGGTGGTAAGCAGTTCTTC	CASSLLTGGKQFF
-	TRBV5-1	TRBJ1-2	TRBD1	TGCGCCAGCAGCTTGGGACAGGGGAACTATGGCTACACCTTC	CASSLGQGNYGYTF
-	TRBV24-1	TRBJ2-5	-	TGTGCCACCAGGGACAGCAAAAAGGGGGATCAAGAGACCCAGTACTTC	CATRDSKKGDQETQYF
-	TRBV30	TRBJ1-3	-	TGTGCCTGGAGTGTAACCTCGGTCTCTGGAAACACCATATATTTT	CAWSVTSVSGNTIYF
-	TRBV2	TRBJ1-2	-	TGTGCCAGCAGCGTATATGGCTACACCTTC	CASSVYGYTF
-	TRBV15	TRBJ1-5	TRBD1	TGTGCCACCAGCAAGGACAGGGGACTTAATCAGCCCCAGCATTTT	CATSKDRGLNQPQHF
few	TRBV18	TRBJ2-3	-	TGTGCCAGCTCGCCCCTCCAAACGGGGTCCACAGATACGCAGTATTTT	CASSPLQTGSTDTQYF
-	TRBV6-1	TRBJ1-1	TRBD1	TGTGCCAGCAGTGAAAGTAGACAGGGGAAGACTGAAGCTTTCTTT	CASSESRQGKTEAFF
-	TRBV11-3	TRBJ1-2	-	TGTGCCAGCAGCTCCCCGGCCCCTACAGGAAAAGGCTACACCTTC	CASSSPAPTGKGYTF
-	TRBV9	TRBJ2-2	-	TGTGCCAGCAGCGATCCGAGGGCCGGGGAGCTGTTTTTT	CASSDPRAGELFF
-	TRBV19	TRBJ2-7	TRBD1	TGTGCCAGTAAAGTGACAGGGAGTTCCTACGAGCAGTACTTC	CASKVTGSSYEQYF
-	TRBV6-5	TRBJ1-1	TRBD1	TGTGCCAGCAGTTACCCCTGGACAGGGTGGACTGAAGCTTTCTTT	CASSYPWTGWTEAFF
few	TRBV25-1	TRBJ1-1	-	TGTGCCAGCAGTGGGGGCCAGGCAGCTTTCTTT	CASSGGQAAFF
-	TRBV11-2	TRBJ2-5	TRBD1	TGTGCCAGCAGCCGATCAGGGGGAATATCCCAAGAGACCCAGTACTTC	CASSRSGGISQETQYF
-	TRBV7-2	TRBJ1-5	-	TGTGCCAGCAGCTTAGCCCCCGTACAGGGTAAGCCCCAGCATTTT	CASSLAPVQGKPQHF
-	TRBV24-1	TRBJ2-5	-	TGTGCCACCAGTGATTTGCAGTCCAGGGGAGCGGAGACCCAGTACTTC	CATSDLQSRGAETQYF
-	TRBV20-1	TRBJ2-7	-	TGCAGTGCTGCCAGTCTGTACGAGCAGTACTTC	CSAASLYEQYF
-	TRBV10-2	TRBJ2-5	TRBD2	TGCGCCAGCCTCGGGCGGGGGGGTCGGTACTTCGAGACCCAGTACTTC	CASLGRGGRYFETQYF
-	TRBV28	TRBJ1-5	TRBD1	TGTGCCAGCAGTTTATGGGCGGACAGGGAGGGCGGTCAGCCCCAGCATTTT	CASSLWADREGGQPQHF
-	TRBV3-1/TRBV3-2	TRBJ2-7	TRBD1	TGTGCCAGCAGCCACCCTCTATTGACAGGGGCCTACGAGCAGTACTTC	CASSHPLLTGAYEQYF
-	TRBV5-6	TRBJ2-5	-	TGTGCCAGCAGCTTGGGCAGGTTGGGCCAAGAGACCCAGTACTTC	CASSLGRLGQETQYF
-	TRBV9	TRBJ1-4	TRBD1	TGTGCCAGCAGCGCCCGTGGGGGACAGGGCAAAGAAAAACTGTTTTTT	CASSARGGQGKEKLFF
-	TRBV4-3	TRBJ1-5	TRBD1	TGCGCCAGCAGCCAAGAGTCGCATGGACAGGCCAATCAGCCCCAGCATTTT	CASSQESHGQANQPQHF
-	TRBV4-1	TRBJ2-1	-	TGCGCCAGCAGCCCCGCGACGGGAGCGAGTGAGCAGTTCTTC	CASSPATGASEQFF
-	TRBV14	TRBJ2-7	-	TGTGCCAGCAGCCCCTTTACCTACGAGCAGTACTTC	CASSPFTYEQYF
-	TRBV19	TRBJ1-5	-	TGTGCCAGTAGTTTTCGGACAGCTAATCAGCCCCAGCATTTT	CASSFRTANQPQHF
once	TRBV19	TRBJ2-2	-	TGTGCCAGTAGAGGGACAACGAACACCGGGGAGCTGTTTTTT	CASRGTTNTGELFF
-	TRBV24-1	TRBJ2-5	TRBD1	TGTGCCACCAGTGGGGGGACAGGCCAAGAGACCCAGTACTTC	CATSGGTGQETQYF
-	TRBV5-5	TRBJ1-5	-	TGTGCCAGCAGCTTAAGGGGCCTTAGCAATCAGCCCCAGCATTTT	CASSLRGLSNQPQHF
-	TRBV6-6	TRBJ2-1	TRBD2	TGTGCCATCAGCTACCGACTAGCGGGGCTCCCTTCGAGCTCCTACAATGAGCAGTTCTTC	CAISYRLAGLPSSSYNEQFF
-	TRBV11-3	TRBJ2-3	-	TGTGCCAGCGGTTTGGAGGGGCCCAGCACAGATACGCAGTATTTT	CASGLEGPSTDTQYF
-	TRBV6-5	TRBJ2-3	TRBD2	TGTGCCAGCAGTTACGTTGCTAGCGGTGGCACAGATACGCAGTATTTT	CASSYVASGGTDTQYF
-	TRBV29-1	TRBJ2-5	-	TGCAGCGTCCCCACAGGGTACCAAGAGACCCAGTACTTC	CSVPTGYQETQYF
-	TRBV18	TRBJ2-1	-	TGTGCCAGCTCACCGGAGTTTGAGCAGTTCTTC	CASSPEFEQFF
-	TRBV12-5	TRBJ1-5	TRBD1	TGTGCTAGTGGTTTTGGCCCCACGGACAGGGTCGGGTTGGATCAGCCCCAGCATTTT	CASGFGPTDRVGLDQPQHF
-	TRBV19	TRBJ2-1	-	TGTGCCAGTAGTATTACAGGGATCTCCTACAATGAGCAGTTCTTC	CASSITGISYNEQFF
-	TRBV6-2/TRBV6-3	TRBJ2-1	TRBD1	TGTGCCAGCAGTTACTCCAGGACAGGGATTTCCTACAATGAGCAGTTCTTC	CASSYSRTGISYNEQFF
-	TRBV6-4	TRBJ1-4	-	TGTGCCAGCAGTGACTCCCAGGGTGCAAAACTGTTTTTT	CASSDSQGAKLFF
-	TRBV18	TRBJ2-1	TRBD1	TGTGCCAGCCTCATCGACAGGGCCCTGAGGAATGAGCAGTTCTTC	CASLIDRALRNEQFF
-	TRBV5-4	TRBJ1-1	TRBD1	TGTGCCAGCAGCGCGGCAGGGGGTTTGGACACTGAAGCTTTCTTT	CASSAAGGLDTEAFF
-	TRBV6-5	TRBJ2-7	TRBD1	TGTGCCAGCAGTTACGGAAGGGGACAGAAAGCCTACGAGCAGTACTTC	CASSYGRGQKAYEQYF
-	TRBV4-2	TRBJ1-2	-	TGTGCCAGCAGCCAAGATAAGGGACAATACTCTTTCTATGGCTACACCTTC	CASSQDKGQYSFYGYTF
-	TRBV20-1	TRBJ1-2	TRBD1	TGCAGTGCTGAGGGACAGAAACGCCACACCTTC	CSAEGQKRHTF
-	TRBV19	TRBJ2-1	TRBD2	TGTGCCAGTAGTTCCCCAAGCGGGGGGGCCATGAATGAGCAGTTCTTC	CASSSPSGGAMNEQFF
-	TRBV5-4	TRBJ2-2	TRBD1	TGTGCCAGCAGCTTGGATAGGGGGCGGTCCACCGGGGAGCTGTTTTTT	CASSLDRGRSTGELFF
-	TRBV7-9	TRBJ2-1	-	TGTGCCAGCAGCCAGCCATTAGTACGGGGTGAGCAGTTCTTC	CASSQPLVRGEQFF